The rows below give T cell receptor beta chains drawn from one sample of a study of blood T cells in healthy people across ages. TCRdb fed the 5' RACE reads into MiXCR, producing one record per CDR3 protein. This repertoire shows 650,000 or so distinct CDR3 sequences, 52% found once; its top ten account for roughly 13%. Sequencing was performed on blood. These TCRs come from a woman aged 80 or over in good health. The CDR3 runs from the conserved cysteine through the conserved F or W. The D gene is left open where the match is weak. Expanded clones get a size class; other rows say once, few or many, or leave the size out.

D gene: .
V gene: TRBV29-1
J gene: TRBJ2-3
clone size: .
CDR3 DNA: TGCAGCGTTGGGGGTGAGCAGGGAGGCACAGATACGCAGTATTTT
CDR3 protein: CSVGGEQGGTDTQYF

D gene: TRBD2
V gene: TRBV7-9
J gene: TRBJ2-7
clone size: .
CDR3 DNA: TGTGCCAGCAGCTTCGGGACTAGCGGGAGCGAGCAGTACTTC
CDR3 protein: CASSFGTSGSEQYF

D gene: .
V gene: TRBV7-9
J gene: TRBJ1-2
clone size: .
CDR3 DNA: TGTGCCAGCAGCCCAAAGGGTTGGGATGGCTACACCTTC
CDR3 protein: CASSPKGWDGYTF

D gene: .
V gene: TRBV5-1
J gene: TRBJ2-7
clone size: .
CDR3 DNA: TGCGCCAGCAGCTTGACAGGGTATTCAGGCGAGCAGTACTTC
CDR3 protein: CASSLTGYSGEQYF

D gene: .
V gene: TRBV4-1
J gene: TRBJ1-5
clone size: many
CDR3 DNA: TGCGCCAGCAGCTACGGACACCTTAGCAATCAGCCCCAGCATTTT
CDR3 protein: CASSYGHLSNQPQHF

D gene: .
V gene: TRBV10-2
J gene: TRBJ2-3
clone size: few
CDR3 DNA: TGCGCCAGCAGTGAGGCCGCCAGCTCCAATACGCAGTATTTT
CDR3 protein: CASSEAASSNTQYF

D gene: TRBD1
V gene: TRBV6-6
J gene: TRBJ1-2
clone size: .
CDR3 DNA: TGTGCCACCTCACAGGGGGATGGCTACACCTTC
CDR3 protein: CATSQGDGYTF

D gene: TRBD2
V gene: TRBV12-3/TRBV12-4
J gene: TRBJ2-7
clone size: .
CDR3 DNA: TGTGCCAGTCGCACTAGCGGGGGGAACCGAGAGACCCGGTACTTC
CDR3 protein: CASRTSGGNRETRYF

D gene: .
V gene: TRBV28
J gene: TRBJ2-1
clone size: .
CDR3 DNA: TGTGCCAGCAGTGAGACAAGGGTGCAGTTCTTC
CDR3 protein: CASSETRVQFF

D gene: TRBD2
V gene: TRBV28
J gene: TRBJ2-1
clone size: many
CDR3 DNA: TGTGCCAGCAGTTACGGGAGGAGGAATGAGCAGTTCTTC
CDR3 protein: CASSYGRRNEQFF

D gene: TRBD1
V gene: TRBV4-1
J gene: TRBJ2-4
clone size: few
CDR3 DNA: TGCGCCGGCAGCCAAGATGGCAGGGGGCATAACATTCAGTACTTC
CDR3 protein: CAGSQDGRGHNIQYF

D gene: .
V gene: TRBV7-6
J gene: TRBJ2-3
clone size: .
CDR3 DNA: TGTGCCAGCACCCTGGCAGGATCTAGCACAGATACGCAGTATTTT
CDR3 protein: CASTLAGSSTDTQYF

D gene: TRBD1
V gene: TRBV7-9
J gene: TRBJ2-1
clone size: .
CDR3 DNA: TGTGCCAGCAGCTCACCAGGACAGGGGGCGTCCTACAATGAGCAGTTCTTC
CDR3 protein: CASSSPGQGASYNEQFF

D gene: TRBD2
V gene: TRBV5-1
J gene: TRBJ2-1
clone size: many
CDR3 DNA: TGCGCCAGCAGCTCACCTAGCGGGAGGGCTAATGAGCAGTTCTTC
CDR3 protein: CASSSPSGRANEQFF

D gene: .
V gene: TRBV15
J gene: TRBJ2-3
clone size: .
CDR3 DNA: TGTGCCACCAGCTACTACAGGGAAACAGATACGCAGTATTTT
CDR3 protein: CATSYYRETDTQYF

D gene: .
V gene: TRBV12-3/TRBV12-4
J gene: TRBJ1-4
clone size: few
CDR3 DNA: TGTGCCAGCAGTTCAGGGGAGGCAACTAATGAAAAACTGTTTTTT
CDR3 protein: CASSSGEATNEKLFF

D gene: .
V gene: TRBV2
J gene: TRBJ2-2
clone size: .
CDR3 DNA: TGTGCCAGCAGTGGGGGCCCGAACACCGGGGAGCTGTTTTTT
CDR3 protein: CASSGGPNTGELFF

D gene: .
V gene: TRBV6-2/TRBV6-3
J gene: TRBJ2-1
clone size: few
CDR3 DNA: TGTGCCAGCCGTCGGAGGGGGGACCACAATGAGCAGTTCTTC
CDR3 protein: CASRRRGDHNEQFF

D gene: .
V gene: TRBV28
J gene: TRBJ1-1
clone size: many
CDR3 DNA: TGTGCCAGCACCATACCTGGGACGGCTTTCTTT
CDR3 protein: CASTIPGTAFF

D gene: .
V gene: TRBV7-2
J gene: TRBJ2-2
clone size: few
CDR3 DNA: TGTGCCAGCAGCGTAGTAGGGCCCGGGGAGCTGTTTTTT
CDR3 protein: CASSVVGPGELFF

D gene: .
V gene: TRBV20-1
J gene: TRBJ2-6
clone size: .
CDR3 DNA: TGCAGTGCTAGCGACGGAGGAGTCTCTGGGGCCAACGTCCTGACTTTC
CDR3 protein: CSASDGGVSGANVLTF

D gene: .
V gene: TRBV20-1
J gene: TRBJ2-3
clone size: many
CDR3 DNA: TGCAGTGCTAGAGATCGGGAGCTAGGGACAGATACGCAGTATTTT
CDR3 protein: CSARDRELGTDTQYF

D gene: .
V gene: TRBV29-1
J gene: TRBJ2-1
clone size: .
CDR3 DNA: TGCAGCGTTGGCCCCCGGGGAGTGCAGTTCTTC
CDR3 protein: CSVGPRGVQFF

D gene: .
V gene: TRBV29-1
J gene: TRBJ1-2
clone size: .
CDR3 DNA: TGCAGCGTTGCGACAACGATAGGTTCCTATGGCTACACCTTC
CDR3 protein: CSVATTIGSYGYTF